The clone carrying this T cell receptor (beta chain) has only one observation. Its target is not known. The sample originates from a study of cytomegalovirus exposure and HLA in healthy donors. The CDR3 runs 18 residues. In germline, CDR1 is MDHEN, CDR2 SYDVKM. V lost 11 bases to trimming and J lost 4 bases; unmatched junction nucleotides: 15. General study points: The finding came from a later analysis; first-cohort TCR clusters tended to co-occur in the 95 to 150 validation repertoires. It was reportedly the case that the classifier diagnosed cytomegalovirus status with high specificity and sensitivity. Generally TCR sequences proved uncommon, though certain public TCRs appeared in numerous donors. In vitro assays verified that a few CMV-associated chains recognized CMV antigens specifically.

This table comes from immunoSEQ multiplex PCR, and its TCRdb copy is limited to in-frame clones, with some not included. The sample includes over 45,000 clones, more than 75% of them seen just once. Specimen: PBMCs. The chain links TRBV28 to TRBJ2-2, with TRBD2 matching over 14 bases. The source is a man aged 18 to 35 in good health and CMV-seronegative. Here the CDR3 reads CASQSGTSGSWATGELFF. In nucleotides, the CDR3 is TGTGCCTCCCAATCCGGGACTAGCGGGAGTTGGGCCACCGGGGAGCTGTTTTTT.